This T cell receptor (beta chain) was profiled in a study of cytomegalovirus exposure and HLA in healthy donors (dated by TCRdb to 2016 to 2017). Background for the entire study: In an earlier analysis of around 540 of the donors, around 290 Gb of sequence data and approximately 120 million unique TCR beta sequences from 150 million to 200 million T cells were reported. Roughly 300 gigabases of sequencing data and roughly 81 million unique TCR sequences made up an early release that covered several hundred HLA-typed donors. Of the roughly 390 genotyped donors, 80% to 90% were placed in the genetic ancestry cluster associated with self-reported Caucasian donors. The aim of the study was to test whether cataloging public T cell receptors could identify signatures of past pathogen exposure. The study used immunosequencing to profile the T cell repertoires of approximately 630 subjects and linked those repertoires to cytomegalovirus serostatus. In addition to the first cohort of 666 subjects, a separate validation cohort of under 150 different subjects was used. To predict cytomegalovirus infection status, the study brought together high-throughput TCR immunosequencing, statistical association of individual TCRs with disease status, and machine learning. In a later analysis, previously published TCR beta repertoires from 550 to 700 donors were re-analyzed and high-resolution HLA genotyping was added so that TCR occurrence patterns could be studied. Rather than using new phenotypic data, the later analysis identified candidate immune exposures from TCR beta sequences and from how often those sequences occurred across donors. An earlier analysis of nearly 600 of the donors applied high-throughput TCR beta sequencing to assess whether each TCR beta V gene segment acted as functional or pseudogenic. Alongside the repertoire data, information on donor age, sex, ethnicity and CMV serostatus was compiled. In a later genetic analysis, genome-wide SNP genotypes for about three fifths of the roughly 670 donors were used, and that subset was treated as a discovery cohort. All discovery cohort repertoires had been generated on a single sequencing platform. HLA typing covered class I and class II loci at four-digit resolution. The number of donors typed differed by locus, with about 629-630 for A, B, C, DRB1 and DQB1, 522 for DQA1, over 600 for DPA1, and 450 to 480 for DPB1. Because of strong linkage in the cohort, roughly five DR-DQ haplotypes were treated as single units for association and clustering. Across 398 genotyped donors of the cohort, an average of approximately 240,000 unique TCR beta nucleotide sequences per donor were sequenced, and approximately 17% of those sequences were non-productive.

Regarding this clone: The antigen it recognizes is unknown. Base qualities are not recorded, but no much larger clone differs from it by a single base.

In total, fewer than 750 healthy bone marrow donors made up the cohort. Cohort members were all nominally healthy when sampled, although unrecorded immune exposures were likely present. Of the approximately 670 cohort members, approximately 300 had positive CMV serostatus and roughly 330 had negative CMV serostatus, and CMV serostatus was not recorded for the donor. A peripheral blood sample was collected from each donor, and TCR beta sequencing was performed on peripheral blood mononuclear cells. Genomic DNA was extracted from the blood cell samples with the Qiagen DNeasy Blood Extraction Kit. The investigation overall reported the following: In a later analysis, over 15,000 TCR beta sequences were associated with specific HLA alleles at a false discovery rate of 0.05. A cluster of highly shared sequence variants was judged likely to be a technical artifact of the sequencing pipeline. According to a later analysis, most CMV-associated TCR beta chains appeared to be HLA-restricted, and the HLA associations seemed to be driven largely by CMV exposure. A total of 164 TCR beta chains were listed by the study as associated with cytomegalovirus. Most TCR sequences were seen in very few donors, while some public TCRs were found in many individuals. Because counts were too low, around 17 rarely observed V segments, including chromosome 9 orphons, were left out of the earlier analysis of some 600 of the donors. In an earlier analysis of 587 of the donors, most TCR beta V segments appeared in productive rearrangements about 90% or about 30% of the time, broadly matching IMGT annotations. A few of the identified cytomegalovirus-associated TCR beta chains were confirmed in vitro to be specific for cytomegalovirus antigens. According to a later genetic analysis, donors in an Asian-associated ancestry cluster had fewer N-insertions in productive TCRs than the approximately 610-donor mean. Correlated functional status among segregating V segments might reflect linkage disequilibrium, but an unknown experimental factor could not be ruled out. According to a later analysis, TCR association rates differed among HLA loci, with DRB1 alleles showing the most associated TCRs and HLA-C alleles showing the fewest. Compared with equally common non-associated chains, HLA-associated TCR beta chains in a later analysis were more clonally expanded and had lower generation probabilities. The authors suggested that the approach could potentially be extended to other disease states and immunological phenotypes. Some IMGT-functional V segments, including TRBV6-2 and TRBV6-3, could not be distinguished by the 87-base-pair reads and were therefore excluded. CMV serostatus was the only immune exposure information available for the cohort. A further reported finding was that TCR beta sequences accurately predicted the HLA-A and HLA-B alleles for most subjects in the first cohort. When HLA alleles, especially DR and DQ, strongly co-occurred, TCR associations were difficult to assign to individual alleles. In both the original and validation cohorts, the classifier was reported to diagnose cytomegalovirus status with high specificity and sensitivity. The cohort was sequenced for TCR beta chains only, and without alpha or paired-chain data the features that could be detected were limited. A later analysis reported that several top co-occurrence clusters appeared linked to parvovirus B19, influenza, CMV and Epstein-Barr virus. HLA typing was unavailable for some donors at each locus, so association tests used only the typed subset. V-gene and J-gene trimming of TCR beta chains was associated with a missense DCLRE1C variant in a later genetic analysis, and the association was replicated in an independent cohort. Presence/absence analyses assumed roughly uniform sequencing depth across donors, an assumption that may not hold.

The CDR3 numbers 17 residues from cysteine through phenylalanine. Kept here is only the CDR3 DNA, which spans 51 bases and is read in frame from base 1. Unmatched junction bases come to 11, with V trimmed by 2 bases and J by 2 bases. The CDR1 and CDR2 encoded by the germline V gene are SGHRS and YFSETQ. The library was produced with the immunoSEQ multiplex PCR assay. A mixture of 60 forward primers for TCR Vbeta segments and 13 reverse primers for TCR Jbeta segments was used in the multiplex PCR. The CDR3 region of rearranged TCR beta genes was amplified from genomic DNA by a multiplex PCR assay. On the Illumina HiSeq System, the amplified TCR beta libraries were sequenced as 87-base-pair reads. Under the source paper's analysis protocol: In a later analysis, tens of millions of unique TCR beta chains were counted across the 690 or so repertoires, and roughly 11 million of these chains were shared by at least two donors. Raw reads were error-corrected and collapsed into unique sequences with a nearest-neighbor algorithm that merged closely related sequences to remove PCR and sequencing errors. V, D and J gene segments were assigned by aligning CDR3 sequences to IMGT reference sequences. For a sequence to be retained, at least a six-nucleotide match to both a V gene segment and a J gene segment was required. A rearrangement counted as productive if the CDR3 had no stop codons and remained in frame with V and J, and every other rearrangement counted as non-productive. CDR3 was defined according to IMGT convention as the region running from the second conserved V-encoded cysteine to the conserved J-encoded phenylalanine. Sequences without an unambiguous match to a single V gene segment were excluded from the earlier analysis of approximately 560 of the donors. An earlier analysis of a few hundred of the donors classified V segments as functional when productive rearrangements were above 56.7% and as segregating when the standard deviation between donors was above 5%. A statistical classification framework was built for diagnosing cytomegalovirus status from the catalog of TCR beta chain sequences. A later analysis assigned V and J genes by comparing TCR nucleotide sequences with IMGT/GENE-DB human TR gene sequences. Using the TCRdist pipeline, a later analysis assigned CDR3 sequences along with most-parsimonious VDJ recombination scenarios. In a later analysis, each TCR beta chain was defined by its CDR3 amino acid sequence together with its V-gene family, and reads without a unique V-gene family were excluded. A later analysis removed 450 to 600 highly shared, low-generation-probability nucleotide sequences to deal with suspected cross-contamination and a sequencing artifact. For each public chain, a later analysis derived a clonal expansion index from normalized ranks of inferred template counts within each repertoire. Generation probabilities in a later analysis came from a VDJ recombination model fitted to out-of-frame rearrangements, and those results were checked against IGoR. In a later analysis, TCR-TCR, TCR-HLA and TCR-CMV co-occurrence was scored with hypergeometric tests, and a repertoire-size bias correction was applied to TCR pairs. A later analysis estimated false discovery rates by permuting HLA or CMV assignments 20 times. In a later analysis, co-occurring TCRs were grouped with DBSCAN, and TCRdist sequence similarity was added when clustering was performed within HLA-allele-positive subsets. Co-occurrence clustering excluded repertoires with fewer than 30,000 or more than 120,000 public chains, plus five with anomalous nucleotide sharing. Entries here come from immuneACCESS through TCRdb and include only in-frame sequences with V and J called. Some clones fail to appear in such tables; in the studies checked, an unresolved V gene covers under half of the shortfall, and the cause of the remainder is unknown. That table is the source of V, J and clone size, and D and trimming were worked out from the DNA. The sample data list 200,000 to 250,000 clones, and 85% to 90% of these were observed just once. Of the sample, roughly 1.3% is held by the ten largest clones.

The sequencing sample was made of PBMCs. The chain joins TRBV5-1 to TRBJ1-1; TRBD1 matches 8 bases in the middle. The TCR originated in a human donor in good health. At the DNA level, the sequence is TGCGCCAGCAGCTTCGGGACAGGCCTGCGTGCAAACACTGAAGCTTTCTTT. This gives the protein CASSFGTGLRANTEAFF. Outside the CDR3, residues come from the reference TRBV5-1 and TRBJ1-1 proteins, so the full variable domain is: KAGVTQTPRYLIKTRGQQVTLSCSPISGHRSVSWYQQTPGQGLQFLFEYFSETQRNKGNFPGRFSGRQFSNSRSEMNVSTLELGDSALYLCASSFGTGLRANTEAFFGQGTRLTVV.